The 2 T cell receptor beta chains listed next were all sequenced from one sample in a study of T-cell memory formation after mild COVID-19. TCRdb re-derived calls from the 5' RACE reads in MiXCR, one entry per CDR3 protein. Of roughly 350,000 distinct CDR3 sequences in the sample, around 13% were seen once. Sequencing input: PBMCs or a T cell subset sorted from them (not recorded which). These TCRs come from a man younger than 30 who had mild COVID-19 (a few samples of this study predate the infection). Cell type and time point are not known.

V gene TRBV10-3 combines with J gene TRBJ1-2, with D maybe TRBD1 (6 bases). The germline V gene has CDR1 ENHRY and CDR2 SYGVKD. With 7 bases removed from V and 1 base from J, the gap between germline ends came to 16 bases. The CDR3 consists of 15 residues. The DNA for the CDR3 is TGTGCCATCACCAGGACAGACCAGAGTAACTATGGCTACACCTTC. It is translated as CAITRTDQSNYGYTF.

A few counts support this clonotype. The rearrangement links TRBV12-3 or TRBV12-4 to TRBJ2-7, with TRBD1 matching over 8 bases. The CDR3 has 14 amino acids. Trimming at V came to 5 bases and at J to 6 bases, leaving 9 bases not matched to a gene. CDR3 coding DNA: TGTGCCAGCAGTCCCGGACAGGGTCCGGGCGAGCAGTACTTC. This sequence encodes CASSPGQGPGEQYF.